The entry below describes one T cell receptor beta chain. This clone was seen a single time. Its antigen is still unknown. No base qualities exist here, and no much larger clone lies one base off it. V and J are trimmed by 4 bases and 0 bases, and the gene matches miss 2 bases of the junction. From cysteine to phenylalanine, the CDR3 is 14 amino acids long. Only CDR3 DNA remains: 42 bases, in frame from the first base. The CDR1 and CDR2 encoded by the germline V gene are SGHNT and YENEEA. This specimen comes from a study of technical replicates of blood from a few donors (dated by TCRdb to the late 2010s). Libraries were made using the immunoSEQ multiplex PCR assay. The table comes from immuneACCESS by way of TCRdb, which keeps in-frame sequences with V and J called. Part of the clones is missing from these tables; in studies checked, under half for an unresolved V gene and the rest for unknown reasons. Present in this sample are more than 60,000 clones, more than 85% of which were seen just once. The ten largest clones represent 0.41% of the sample.

In this chain, TRBV11-3 is recombined with TRBJ1-1; the central 7 bases match TRBD1. Sample: T cells isolated from PBMCs. The clonotype originates from a human donor in good health. The CDR3 is CASSYRGMNTEAFF. The sequenced DNA: TGTGCCAGCAGCTACAGGGGTATGAACACTGAAGCTTTCTTT. The full variable domain, completed from the reference TRBV11-3 and TRBJ1-1 proteins outside the CDR3, reads EAGVVQSPRYKIIEKKQPVAFWCNPISGHNTLYWYLQNLGQGPELLIRYENEEAVDDSQLPKDRFSAERLKGVDSTLKIQPAELGDSAVYLCASSYRGMNTEAFFGQGTRLTVV.